This TCR beta chain was sequenced during a study of T cell repertoires in cytomegalovirus infection (dated by TCRdb to the late 2010s). About the full investigation: Because public TCR beta signatures pointed to carriage of CMV infection together with the matching HLA type, the HLA type of each donor mattered for the analysis.

The CDR3 spans 14 residues, from the cysteine through the phenylalanine. Of all the DNA, just the CDR3 is kept, 42 bases in frame from base 1. From a lookup of the germline V gene, CDR1 and CDR2 are MNHEY and SVGAGI. Trimming at the junction amounts to 5 bases on V and 6 bases on J, and the germline ends lie 15 bases apart. This clonotype was picked up a small number of times. The clone's antigen remains unknown. No per-base quality is available; no much larger clone lies one base away. This sample was sequenced with an Illumina HiSeq 1500. Using fastp at Q25 and MiXCR, TCRdb reprocessed the public reads and kept productive beta chains. Records with the same CDR3 protein are collapsed into one entry carrying the most frequent genes and DNA. The sample profile shows more than 350,000 distinct CDR3 sequences; roughly 31% of them were found once. Of the sample, about 13% is held by the ten largest clones.

What the study reported, not specific to this receptor: Carriers of CMV infection plus the relevant HLA type were discriminated by the cumulative frequency of public TCR beta family members in the study cohort and in an independent 352-donor cohort. The ex vivo response was dominated by HLA-C-restricted CMV-specific TCR beta clonotypes, and the single most frequent clonotype in two of eight donors was supplied by these HLA-C-restricted clonotypes.

Sequencing used PBMCs. The source of this sequence is a human donor in good health (CMV status not recorded). Some clones in this sample may be carry-over from other donors' samples. The chain is made from TRBV6-5 and TRBJ2-3; there is no confident call for the D gene. The CDR3 has the sequence CASSALGSMDTQYF. At the DNA level, the sequence is TGTGCCAGCAGTGCCCTGGGATCAATGGATACGCAGTATTTT.